This passage covers 15 T cell receptor beta chains from one sample sequenced in a study of T cell repertoires in cytomegalovirus infection. MiXCR was run by TCRdb on the reads, yielding one entry per CDR3 protein. Altogether fewer than 80,000 distinct CDR3 sequences are present, approximately 3.7% being singletons, with the ten largest covering around 4.9%. The sequenced sample consisted of PBMCs. These receptors all stem from a human donor in good health (CMV status not recorded). Some clones in this sample may be carry-over from other donors' samples.

The sample holds many counts of this clonotype. This chain uses TRBV7-2 with TRBJ2-1; TRBD2 agrees at 14 bases. The CDR3 has 16 amino acids. Trimming removed 5 bases from V and 6 bases from J; junction bases left unmatched: 6. Germline values: CDR1 SGHTA, CDR2 FQGNSA. The CDR3 loop is CASSHPGLAGGNEQFF. DNA of the CDR3: TGTGCCAGCAGCCATCCCGGACTAGCGGGGGGCAATGAGCAGTTCTTC.

This clonotype was picked up many times. CDR3 coding DNA: TGTGCCAGCAGCTTATCTTATGGGAGAACGAACACTGAAGCTTTCTTT. This translates into CASSLSYGRTNTEAFF. V and J are TRBV7-2 and TRBJ1-1; D is uncertain. This CDR3 has 16 residues. V lost 2 bases and J 1 base, leaving 14 bases between the germline ends. Germline CDR1 SGHTA, CDR2 FQGNSA.

This clonotype was seen many times. The chain employs TRBV4-3 and TRBJ2-3; D is uncertain. Germline CDR1 is LGHNA and CDR2 is YSLEER. V lost 1 base, J lost 6 bases, and 11 bases lay in between. This CDR3 is built from 14 residues. The CDR3 DNA sequence: TGCGCCAGCAGCCAAGTCGGTAGTCGGGATACGCAGTATTTT. Translating gives CASSQVGSRDTQYF.

This clonotype was counted ten times or more. The rearrangement joins TRBV7-6 to TRBJ1-5; TRBD1 matches 8 bases. Unmatched junction bases numbered 0, after V lost 3 bases and J lost 2 bases. The CDR3 runs to 14 residues. Germline CDR1 SGHVS, CDR2 FNYEAQ. DNA for the CDR3: TGTGCCAGCAGCTTGACAGGGGGCAATCAGCCCCAGCATTTT. Protein: CASSLTGGNQPQHF.

This clonotype was counted many times. The chain carries TRBV4-1 and TRBJ2-7; 10 bases match TRBD1. Germline V gene data show CDR1 as MGHRA and CDR2 as YSYEKL. The CDR3 totals 14 residues. V shed 4 bases and J 5 bases; nucleotides not matched to a gene: 5. CDR3 sequence (DNA): TGCGCCAGCAGCCCGGGACAGGGGTTCAACGAGCAGTACTTC. This gives the protein CASSPGQGFNEQYF.

This clonotype appeared many times. This sequence joins TRBV23-1 and TRBJ1-5; weak D call: TRBD1 (5 bases). TRBV23-1 is given ORF status, its function remaining uncertain. V gave up 0 bases and J gave up 2 bases, with 8 bases separating them. This CDR3 is built from 15 residues. CDR3 coding DNA: TGCGCCAGCAGTCAATCGGAACAGGGCAATCAGCCCCAGCATTTT. Encoded protein: CASSQSEQGNQPQHF.

In this sample, this clonotype turned up many times. The chain joins TRBV12-3 or TRBV12-4 to TRBJ2-3, with 9 bases fitting TRBD1. CDR3 length equals 13 residues. V gave up 8 bases and J gave up 3 bases; unmatched junction bases: 3. As DNA, the CDR3 is TGTGCCAGCGGAGGGACAGGGACAGATACGCAGTATTTT. Translation gives CASGGTGTDTQYF.

This clonotype was picked up many times. The chain has TRBV18 and TRBJ2-1; D unclear. This CDR3 has 15 residues. Per germline, CDR1 KGHSH and CDR2 LQKENI. Between the trimmed V and J ends, which lost 2 bases and 2 bases, there was a span of 10 bases. The CDR3 DNA reads TGTGCCAGCTCACCAGACCCGGGCGCCTACAATGAGCAGTTCTTC. Encoded protein: CASSPDPGAYNEQFF.

CDR3 protein: CASSPGQGNSGANVLTF. The DNA of the CDR3 is TGTGCCAGCAGTCCTGGACAGGGGAACTCTGGGGCCAACGTCCTGACTTTC. The chain recombines TRBV27 with TRBJ2-6; 9 bases fit TRBD1. The CDR3 totals 17 residues. Germline V gives CDR1 MNHEY, CDR2 SMNVEV (reference sequence). The ends lost 5 bases at V and 0 bases at J; junction bases unmatched: 5.

This clonotype was detected many times. The CDR3 loop reads CSARAHTTGALHF. In DNA, the CDR3 is TGCAGTGCTAGAGCCCACACGACAGGGGCCCTCCACTTT. The chain couples TRBV20-1 to TRBJ1-6; 8 bases agree with TRBD1. CDR1 DFQATT and CDR2 SNEGSKA come from the germline V gene (reference sequence). The CDR3 contains 13 residues. Germline trimming cut 1 base from V and 14 bases from J; bases unmatched to any gene: 7.

This clonotype was detected ten times or more. This chain links TRBV12-3 or TRBV12-4 with TRBJ1-3, with unresolved D. This CDR3 spans 14 amino acids. V was clipped by 6 bases and J by 0 bases, with 9 bases between them. The CDR3 DNA reads as TGTGCCAGCAGACGATCCTACTCTGGAAACACCATATATTTT. Its translation is CASRRSYSGNTIYF.

There are many counts of this clonotype. The V and J genes are TRBV6-1 and TRBJ2-1, with D possibly matching TRBD2 (7 bases). V lost 5 bases to trimming and J lost 6 bases, with 8 bases between them. Germline lookup yields CDR1 MNHNS and CDR2 SASEGT. The CDR3 spans 12 residues. Here the CDR3 DNA reads TGTGCCAGCAGTCGGGGGGCCAATGAGCAGTTCTTC. This translates into CASSRGANEQFF.

This clonotype was detected ten times or more. The chain is built from TRBV27 and TRBJ2-3; the D call may be TRBD1 or TRBD2 (5 bases each). V shed 5 bases and J shed 6 bases, with 15 bases lying between them. CDR3 length: 14 amino acids. Germline CDR1 reads MNHEY; CDR2 reads SMNVEV (reference sequence). CDR3 in DNA: TGTGCCAGCAGTCTCACGGGGACCCACGATACGCAGTATTTT. This translates into CASSLTGTHDTQYF.

This clonotype showed up just a few times. V gene TRBV18 combines with J gene TRBJ1-2, with D unresolved. Looked up from germline, CDR1 is KGHSH and CDR2 is LQKENI. V was shortened by 3 bases and J by 9 bases, with 8 bases between the two germline ends. The CDR3 spans 11 residues. The CDR3 here is CASSPGGSYTF. The DNA of the CDR3 is TGTGCCAGCTCACCCGGCGGTAGCTACACCTTC.

The V gene is TRBV7-2, the J gene TRBJ1-6; D unclear. Germline V gives CDR1 SGHTA, CDR2 FQGNSA. The CDR3 runs 15 residues. Trimming pared 5 bases from V and 7 bases from J, leaving 15 bases between. The CDR3 bases are TGTGCCAGCAGCCCCGGGTGGCAGATGAATTCACCCCTCCACTTT. The encoded protein is CASSPGWQMNSPLHF.